Included here is one T cell receptor beta chain sequence, with context. The target of this receptor is not known. Per-base qualities were not stored, and no clone one base away is much larger. This specimen comes from a study of identical twins (dated by TCRdb to the mid-2010s). Turning to the overall study: TCR alpha and beta repertoires from monozygotic twins, unrelated adults of various ages and cord blood were deep-sequenced to test whether fetal clonotypes persist. Replicate twin experiments were performed at different times using different library preparation protocols to rule out contamination. General conclusions and limits of the study: Because the same donors could not be followed over many years, the conclusions depended on cross-sectional statistical analysis. Compared with coincidental sharing between unrelated individuals, out-of-frame TCR alpha sequences shared between twins showed an excess of sequences with low generation probability. Fewer insertions were carried by abundant cord blood beta clonotypes; a weaker similar trend was observed in young adult naive repertoires, while no such trend was observed in memory repertoires. In monozygotic twins, recombination models systematically underestimated out-of-frame TCR alpha sharing, but the models matched the sharing seen between unrelated individuals. Excess twin sharing in beta out-of-frame sequences was weaker because fewer shared sequences lowered the signal-to-noise ratio. Zero-insertion analyses could be partly confounded by invariant T cells such as MAIT and iNKT, though diverse VJ usage argued against such confounding for most clonotypes.

All donors were healthy Caucasians. The twin cohort comprised three pairs of female monozygotic twins, all aged roughly 18 to 30 years. Positive isolation kits from Invitrogen were used to isolate the CD4+ and CD8+ T cell populations. The library relied on 5' RACE. TCRdb records Illumina HiSeq 2000 as the sequencer. A universal primer binding site was introduced by template switching, and a unique molecular identifier was present in the final cDNA, enabling accurate counting of TCR cDNA molecules. Specific primers in the conserved constant-segment region were used to synthesize first-strand cDNA for the TCR alpha and beta chains. To control for contamination, each cDNA library was double barcoded with a SMART-Mk sample barcode plus Illumina barcodes. Two successive PCR steps introduced TruSeq adapter sequences along with Illumina sample barcodes. Sequencing of the TCR alpha and beta cDNA libraries was done on the Illumina HiSeq platform using custom primers. Processing in the source paper ran as follows. MiGEC was used to process raw reads and extract unique molecular identifiers, and MiXCR was used to find CDR3 positions. Recombination models were inferred per individual with the repgenHMM and IGoR tools using an EM algorithm. The analysis of shared clonotypes was done with the tcR package in R, with sharing normalized by the product of cloneset sizes. To study raw recombination without the effects of thymic and clonal selection, out-of-frame nonproductive sequences were analyzed. TCRdb ran its own pipeline on the public reads, namely fastp trimming at Q25 and MiXCR clone calling, and kept in-frame beta chains. CDR3 protein sequences are deduplicated, and each keeps its most common genes and DNA. TCRdb, not the original authors, processed these V and J calls. The sample yields approximately 500,000 distinct CDR3 sequences; approximately 25% were counted once. The ten largest clones add up to about 3% of the sample.

These same records also appear under a second study, on T cells expressing NK-cell markers. Looking at the second paper: Three sorted T-cell subsets (CD3+CD56+NKG2C+, CD3+CD56+NKG2C- and CD3+CD56-NKG2C+) from eight donors had their TCR beta-chain repertoires profiled. Among the eight sequenced donors, only one was HCMV-seronegative, while the other seven were HCMV-seropositive. In several experiments an anti-gammadeltaTCR antibody was added to restrict sorting to alphabetaTCR-expressing T cells. For over five donors, the dominant CD3+CD56+NKG2C+ clonotypes were among the top 10 CD8+ clonotypes and accounted for about 1.0-8% of CD8+ T cells. Those dominant clonotypes were again the most abundant among CD3+CD56-NKG2C+ cells in a handful of donors, at roughly 25-60.1%. Whether the expanded NKG2C-expressing T cell clones were specific for HCMV antigens remained unclear. The eight sequenced donors were randomly selected healthy volunteers, three men and five women. HCMV-specific IgG was detected in serum with a commercial ELISA kit to determine HCMV serostatus. Reads were demultiplexed and grouped by UMI with MIGEC, and clonotypes were assembled and quantified with MiTCR. To exclude erroneous sequences, only TCR cDNA sequences supported by at least two reads were retained. The tcR package was used for downstream repertoire analysis, and clonotypes were matched across fractions by CDR3 nucleotide sequence plus V segment. VDJmatch was used to annotate antigen specificity against VDJdb, with one amino acid substitution allowed in CDR3.

Sequences were obtained from CD4+ T cells sorted from blood. This clonotype originated in a woman aged 18-29 years in good health.

Read as DNA, the sequence is TGTGCCAGCCGACTAGCGGGAGATAACAATGAGCAGTTCTTC. Its protein product is CASRLAGDNNEQFF. The V gene is TRBV19 and the J gene is TRBJ2-1; 12 bases in between match TRBD2. The CDR3 spans 14 residues, from the cysteine through the phenylalanine. Only CDR3 DNA remains: 42 bases, in frame from the first base. Unmatched junction bases come to 5, with V trimmed by 9 bases and J by 5 bases. CDR1 and CDR2 are drawn from the germline V gene (reference sequence): LNHDA, SQIVND.